This record concerns one TCR beta chain sequence. These data belong to a study of blood T cell repertoires in COVID-19. Study in general: The samples span acute and convalescent COVID-19 from the United States, Italy and Spain.

The age range of participants was 18 to 89 years, with residence in 20 to 25 US areas. Donors in Cohort 3 who had recovered were those with two negative PCRs, healthcare professional clearance, or resolution of their symptoms. This CDR3 contains 17 residues. Germline CDR1 MDHEN, CDR2 SYDVKM. V was pared by 4 bases and J by 3 bases, with 19 bases between. Repertoires were generated with immunoSEQ multiplex PCR, while TCRdb's copy carries only in-frame clones and drops some. Among around 250,000 clones listed, 70% to 85% were seen once. This TCR was sampled from a man between 35 and 55 years old who had recovered from COVID-19. V gene TRBV28 combines with J gene TRBJ1-5; D unclear. The sequenced sample was PBMCs or T cells enriched from blood (not recorded which). CDR3 protein: CASSSDRVSGVNQPQHF. CDR3 nucleotide sequence: TGTGCCAGCAGTTCCGACCGGGTCTCCGGGGTCAATCAGCCCCAGCATTTT.